This T cell receptor beta chain was profiled in a study of cytomegalovirus exposure and HLA in healthy donors. As concerns this clone: Its cognate antigen is unknown.

Researchers ran the PCR with 60 Vbeta and 13 Jbeta primers. Original methodology: Some 10 million shared chains were among the about 80 million unique TCR beta chains that a later analysis counted. Generated by immunoSEQ multiplex PCR, the TCRdb table keeps only in-frame clones and is missing some. That table gives V, J and clone size, and the DNA gave D and trimming. The sample lists about 160,000 clones, 80% seen once, with around 1.3% in the top ten. The length of the CDR3 is 15 residues. Germline V gene data show CDR1 as GTSNPN and CDR2 as SVGIG (reference sequence). The V segment lost 1 base and the J segment 1 base; nucleotides outside the gene matches: 3. General observations from the study: Reported performance of the classifier showed diagnosis of cytomegalovirus status with high specificity and sensitivity. The investigators catalogued 180 or so TCR beta chains as cytomegalovirus-associated. In vitro testing confirmed a few CMV-associated chains as specific for CMV antigens.

Sequencing was carried out using PBMCs. The J gene is TRBJ1-5, the V gene TRBV30; 8 nucleotides align to TRBD1. The receptor's source is a woman in her fifties or sixties in good health and CMV-seronegative. DNA of the CDR3: TGTGCCTGGAGTGGACAGGGGAGAAGCAATCAGCCCCAGCATTTT. This gives the protein CAWSGQGRSNQPQHF. The full variable domain, completed using reference TRBV30 and TRBJ1-5, is SQTIHQWPATLVQPVGSPLSLECTVEGTSNPNLYWYRQAAGRGLQLLFYSVGIGQISSEVPQNLSASRPQDRQFILSSKKLLLSDSGFYLCAWSGQGRSNQPQHFGDGTRLSIL.